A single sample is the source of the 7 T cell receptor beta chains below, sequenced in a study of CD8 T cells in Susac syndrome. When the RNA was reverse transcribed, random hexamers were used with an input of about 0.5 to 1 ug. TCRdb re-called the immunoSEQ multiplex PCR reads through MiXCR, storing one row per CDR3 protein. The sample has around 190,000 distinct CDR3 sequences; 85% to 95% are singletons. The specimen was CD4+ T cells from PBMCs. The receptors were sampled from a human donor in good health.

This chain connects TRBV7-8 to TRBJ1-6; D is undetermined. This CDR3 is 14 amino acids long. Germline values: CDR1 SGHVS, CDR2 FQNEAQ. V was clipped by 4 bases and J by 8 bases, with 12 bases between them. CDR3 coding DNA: TGTGCCAGCAGCTCCGTTAATGGATATTCACCCCTCCACTTT. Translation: CASSSVNGYSPLHF.

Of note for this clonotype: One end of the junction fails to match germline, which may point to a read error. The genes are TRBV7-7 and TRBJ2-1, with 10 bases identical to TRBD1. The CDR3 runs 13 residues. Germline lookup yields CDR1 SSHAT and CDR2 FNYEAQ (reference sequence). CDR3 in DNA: TGTGCTAGCAGTCCAACAGGACAGGGGGAAAAGTTCTTC. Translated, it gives CASSPTGQGEKFF.

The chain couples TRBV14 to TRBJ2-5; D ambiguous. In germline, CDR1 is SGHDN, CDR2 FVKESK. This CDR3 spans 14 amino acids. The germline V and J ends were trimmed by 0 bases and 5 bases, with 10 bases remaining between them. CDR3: CASSQDQRLETQYF. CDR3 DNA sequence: TGTGCCAGCAGCCAAGATCAGCGACTGGAGACCCAGTACTTC.

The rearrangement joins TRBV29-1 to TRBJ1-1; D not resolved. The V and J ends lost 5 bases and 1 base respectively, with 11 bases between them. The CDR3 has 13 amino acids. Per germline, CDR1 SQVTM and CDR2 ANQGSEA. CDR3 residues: CSVLDRKNTEAFF. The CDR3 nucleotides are TGCAGCGTTCTAGACCGGAAGAACACTGAAGCTTTCTTT.

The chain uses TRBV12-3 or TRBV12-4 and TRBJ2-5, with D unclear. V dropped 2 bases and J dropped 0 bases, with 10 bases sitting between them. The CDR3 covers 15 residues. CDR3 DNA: TGTGCCAGCAGTTTATCCCGTAACGACCAAGAGACCCAGTACTTC. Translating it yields CASSLSRNDQETQYF.

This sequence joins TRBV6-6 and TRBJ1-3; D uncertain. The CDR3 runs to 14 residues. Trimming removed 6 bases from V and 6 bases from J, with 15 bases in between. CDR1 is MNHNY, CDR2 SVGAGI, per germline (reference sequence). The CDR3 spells CASRDVSTENTIYF. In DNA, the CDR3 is TGTGCCAGCAGGGACGTTTCGACTGAAAACACCATATATTTT.

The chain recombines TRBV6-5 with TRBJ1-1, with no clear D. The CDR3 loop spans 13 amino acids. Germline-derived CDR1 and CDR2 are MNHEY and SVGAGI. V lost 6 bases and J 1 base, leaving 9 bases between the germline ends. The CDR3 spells CASSPAPNTEAFF. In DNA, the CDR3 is TGTGCCAGCAGCCCGGCCCCGAACACTGAAGCTTTCTTT.